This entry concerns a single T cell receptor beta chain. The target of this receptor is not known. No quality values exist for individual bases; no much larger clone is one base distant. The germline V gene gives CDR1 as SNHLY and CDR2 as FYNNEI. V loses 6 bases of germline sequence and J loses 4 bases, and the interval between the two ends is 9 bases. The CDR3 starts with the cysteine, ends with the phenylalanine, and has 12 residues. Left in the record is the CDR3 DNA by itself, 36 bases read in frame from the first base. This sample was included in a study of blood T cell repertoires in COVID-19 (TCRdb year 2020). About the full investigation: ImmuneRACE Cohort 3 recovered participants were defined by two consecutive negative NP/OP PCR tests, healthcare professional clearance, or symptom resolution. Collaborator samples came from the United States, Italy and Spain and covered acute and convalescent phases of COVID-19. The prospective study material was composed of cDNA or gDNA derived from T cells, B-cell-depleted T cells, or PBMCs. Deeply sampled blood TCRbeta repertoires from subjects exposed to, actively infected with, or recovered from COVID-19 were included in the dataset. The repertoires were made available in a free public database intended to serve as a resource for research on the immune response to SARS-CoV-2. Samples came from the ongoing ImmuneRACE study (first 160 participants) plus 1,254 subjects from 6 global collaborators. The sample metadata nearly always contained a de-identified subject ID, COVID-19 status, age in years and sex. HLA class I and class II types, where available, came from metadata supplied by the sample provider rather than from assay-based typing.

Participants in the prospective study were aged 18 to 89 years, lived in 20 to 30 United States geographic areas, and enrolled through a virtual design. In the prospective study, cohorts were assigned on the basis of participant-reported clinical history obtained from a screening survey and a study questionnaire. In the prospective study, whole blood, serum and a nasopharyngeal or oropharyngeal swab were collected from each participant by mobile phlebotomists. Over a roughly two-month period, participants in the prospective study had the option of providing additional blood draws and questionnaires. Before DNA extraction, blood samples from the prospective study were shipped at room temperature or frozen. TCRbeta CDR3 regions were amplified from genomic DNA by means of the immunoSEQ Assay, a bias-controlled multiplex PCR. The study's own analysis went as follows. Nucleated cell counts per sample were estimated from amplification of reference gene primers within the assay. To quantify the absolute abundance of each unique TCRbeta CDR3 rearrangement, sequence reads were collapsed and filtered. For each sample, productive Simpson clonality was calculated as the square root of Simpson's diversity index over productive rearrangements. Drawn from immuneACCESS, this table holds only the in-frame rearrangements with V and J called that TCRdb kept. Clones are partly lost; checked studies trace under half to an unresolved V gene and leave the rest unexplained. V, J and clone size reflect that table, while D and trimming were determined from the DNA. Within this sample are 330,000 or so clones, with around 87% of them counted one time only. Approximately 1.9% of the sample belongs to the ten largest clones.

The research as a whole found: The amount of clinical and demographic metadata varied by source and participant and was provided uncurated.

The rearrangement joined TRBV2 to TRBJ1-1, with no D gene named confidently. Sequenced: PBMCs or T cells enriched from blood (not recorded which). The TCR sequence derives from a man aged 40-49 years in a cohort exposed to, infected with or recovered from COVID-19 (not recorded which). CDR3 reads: CASRGSLTEAFF. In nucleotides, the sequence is TGTGCCAGCAGGGGCTCCCTCACTGAAGCTTTCTTT.